This T cell receptor beta chain was captured by sequencing in a study of blood T cell repertoires in COVID-19. Study information: T cells, B-cell-depleted T cells, or PBMCs supplied cDNA or gDNA.

The CDR3 runs to 13 residues. V was shortened by 11 bases and J by 4 bases, with 14 bases between the two germline ends. In the authors' workflow: Quantification of nucleated cells was approximated via reference gene primer amplification. The data were produced by immunoSEQ multiplex PCR, yet TCRdb's version contains in-frame clones alone and is incomplete. The D gene and trimming were derived from the DNA, and the V and J assignments and clone size from that table. The table lists under 400,000 clones, around 87% of them singletons. This receptor was obtained from a man younger than 35 with active or convalescent COVID-19. Sequencing was done on a sample of peripheral blood. The chain carries TRBV23-1 and TRBJ2-2; D is perhaps TRBD1 (6 bases). TRBV23-1 counts as an open reading frame of uncertain function. The CDR3 coding sequence is TGCGCCGTACAGGGTAGAGGCACCGGGGAGCTGTTTTTT. This sequence encodes CAVQGRGTGELFF.